This TCR beta chain emerged from a study of blood T cell repertoires in COVID-19. About the research overall: Specimens from acute and convalescent COVID-19 originated in the United States, Italy and Spain.

Only in-frame clones appear in the TCRdb table, and some are missing; sequencing was by immunoSEQ multiplex PCR. The sample has some 290,000 clones; roughly 88% are singletons. The CDR3 is made up of 15 amino acids. V lost 5 bases and J lost 5, with 17 bases in between. The germline V gene has CDR1 SEHNR and CDR2 FQNEAQ (reference sequence). The rearrangement links TRBV7-9 to TRBJ2-3; a possible D gene is TRBD2 (5 bases). This TCR was sampled from a woman in her twenties or thirties with COVID-19, enrolled during active disease. Sequencing was carried out using peripheral blood. The CDR3 region has the DNA TGTGCCAGCAGCCGCCCGGCGGCAGAGGGAGATACGCAGTATTTT. Its translation is CASSRPAAEGDTQYF.